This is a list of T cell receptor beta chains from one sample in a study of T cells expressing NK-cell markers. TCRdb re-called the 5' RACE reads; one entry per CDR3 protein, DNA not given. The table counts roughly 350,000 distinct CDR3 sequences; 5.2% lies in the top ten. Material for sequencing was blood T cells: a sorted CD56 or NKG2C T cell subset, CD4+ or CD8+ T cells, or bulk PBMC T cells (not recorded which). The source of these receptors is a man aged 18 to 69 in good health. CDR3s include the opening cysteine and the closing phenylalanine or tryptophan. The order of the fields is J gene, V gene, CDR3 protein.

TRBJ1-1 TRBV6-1 CASSVITGDEAFF
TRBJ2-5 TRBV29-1 CSGNRGAETQYF
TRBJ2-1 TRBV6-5 CASSYSLGNPYNEQFF
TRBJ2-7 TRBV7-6 CASSLAPSGGGYEQYF
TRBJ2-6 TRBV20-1 CSAPPLAGANVLTF
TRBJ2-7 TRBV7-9 CASSSAGTGINEQYF
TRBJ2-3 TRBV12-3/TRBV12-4 CASSATVRRDTQYF
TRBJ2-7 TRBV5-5 CASSLNSVEQYF
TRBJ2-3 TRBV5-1 CASSFGRRDTQYF
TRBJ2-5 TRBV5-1 CATQGLAGAPSETQYF
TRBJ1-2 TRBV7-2 CASSLEVRADGYTF
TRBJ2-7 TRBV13 CASSLLAGGPYEQYF
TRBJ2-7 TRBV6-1 CASRSTGSYEQYF
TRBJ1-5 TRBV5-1 CASSLGGRDDQPQHF
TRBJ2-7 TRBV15 CATSATGGRGRDEQYF
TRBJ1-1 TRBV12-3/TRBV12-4 CASSRQVLAFF
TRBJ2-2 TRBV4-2 CASSQGSGQPNTGELFF
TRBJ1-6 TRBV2 CASVQGARNSPLHF
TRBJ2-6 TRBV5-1 CASSFQLAGMGANVLTF
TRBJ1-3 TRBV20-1 CSADGKRTGNTIYF
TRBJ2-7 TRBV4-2 CASSRGRVYEQYF
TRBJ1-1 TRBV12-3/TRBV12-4 CASSQDRGDNTEAFF
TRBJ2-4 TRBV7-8 CASSIRRTSGGAKNIQYF
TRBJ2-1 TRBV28 CASSLGRLSSNEQFF
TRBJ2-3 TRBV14 CASSQFNSGGSTDTQYF
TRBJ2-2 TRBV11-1 CASSLDRALGMNTGELFF
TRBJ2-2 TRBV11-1 CASSLAPGLAVSTGELFF
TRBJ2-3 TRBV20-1 CSALIAGHTDTQYF
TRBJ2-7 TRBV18 CASSPVGGAVSYEQYF
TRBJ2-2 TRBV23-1 CASRRRRAGVSPGELFF
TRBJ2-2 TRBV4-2 CASSRGADLTGELFF
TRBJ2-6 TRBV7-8 CASSFGRSGANVLTF
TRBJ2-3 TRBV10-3 CAISKQGADDADTQYF
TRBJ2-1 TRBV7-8 CASSLGWVGGTYNEQFF
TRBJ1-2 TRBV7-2 CASSLGMAVVSGYTF
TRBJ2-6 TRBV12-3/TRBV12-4 CASSPRQFLGANVLTF
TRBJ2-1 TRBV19 CASSIRGRGASYNEQFF
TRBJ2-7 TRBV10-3 CAISAKTGSSYEQYF
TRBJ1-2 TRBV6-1 CASSDNPENYGYTF
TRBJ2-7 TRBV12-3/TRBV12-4 CASSLYQGSLYEQYF
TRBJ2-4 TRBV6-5 CASSYSNPGQGSAKNIQYF
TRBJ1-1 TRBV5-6 CASSPFRMNTEAFF
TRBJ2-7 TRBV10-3 CAISDPGLAGVYEQYF
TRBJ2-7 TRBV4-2 CASSLTGGGYEQYF
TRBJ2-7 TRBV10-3 CAISAKDLSFYEQYF
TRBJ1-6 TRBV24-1 CATSAQKQGPNSPLHF
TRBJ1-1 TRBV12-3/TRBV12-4 CASSLGQGAFNAEAFF
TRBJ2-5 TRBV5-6 CASSLVSPGGQETQYF
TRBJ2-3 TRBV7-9 CASSLQTGTDTQYF
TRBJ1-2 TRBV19 CASSMAGARGYTF
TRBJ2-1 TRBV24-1 CATSDPDGSSYNEQFF